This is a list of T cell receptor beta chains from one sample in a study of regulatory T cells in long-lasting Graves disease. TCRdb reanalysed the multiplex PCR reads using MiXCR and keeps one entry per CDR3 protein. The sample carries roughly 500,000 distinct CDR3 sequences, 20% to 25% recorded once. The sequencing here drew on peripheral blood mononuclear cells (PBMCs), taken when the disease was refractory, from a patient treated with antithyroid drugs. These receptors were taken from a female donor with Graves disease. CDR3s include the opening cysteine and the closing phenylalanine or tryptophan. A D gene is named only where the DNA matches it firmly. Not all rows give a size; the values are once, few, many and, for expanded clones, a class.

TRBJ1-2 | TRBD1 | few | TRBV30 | TGTGCCTGGGGGACAGGGTCGGACTATGGCTACACCTTC | CAWGTGSDYGYTF
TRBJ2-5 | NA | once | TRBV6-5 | TGTGCCAGCAGTTACGGGGCTCAGGGTGGGGCCCAGTACTTC | CASSYGAQGGAQYF
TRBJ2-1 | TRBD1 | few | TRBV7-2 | TGTGCCAGCAGCCTCCTAGACAGGGGGACTGAGCAGTTCTTC | CASSLLDRGTEQFF
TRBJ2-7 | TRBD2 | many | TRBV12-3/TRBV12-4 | TGTGCCAGCAGTAGAGCACTAGCGGACTACGAGCAGTACTTC | CASSRALADYEQYF
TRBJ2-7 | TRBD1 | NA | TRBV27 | TGTGCCAGCAGCTGGGACAGAAACTACGAGCAGTACTTC | CASSWDRNYEQYF
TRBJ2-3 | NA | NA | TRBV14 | TGTGCCAGCAGCCAAGTCGCGTCCCATACGCAGTATTTT | CASSQVASHTQYF
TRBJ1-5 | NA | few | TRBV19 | TGTGCCAGTAGTATTAGAGAGGGTGTTAGCAATCAGCCCCAGCATTTT | CASSIREGVSNQPQHF
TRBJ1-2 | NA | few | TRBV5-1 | TGCGCCAGCGAGAGACTCCCTAACTATGGCTACACCTTC | CASERLPNYGYTF
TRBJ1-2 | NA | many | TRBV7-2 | TGTGCCAGCAGCTTAGACCTGGCCGACTGGTATGGCTACACCTTC | CASSLDLADWYGYTF
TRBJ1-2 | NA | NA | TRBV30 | TGTGCCTGGAGTGATGGGGTGTACGGCTATGGCTACACCTTC | CAWSDGVYGYGYTF
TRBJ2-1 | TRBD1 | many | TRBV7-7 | TGTGCTAGCAGCTTAGCAGGGGGTGAGCAGTTCTTC | CASSLAGGEQFF
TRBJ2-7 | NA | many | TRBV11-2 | TGTGCCAGCAAAACAGCGGCCTACGAGCAGTACTTC | CASKTAAYEQYF
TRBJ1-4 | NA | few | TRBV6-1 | TGTGCCAGCAGTCAGGACCTGAACCGTAAACTGTTTTTT | CASSQDLNRKLFF